This TCR beta chain was recovered during a study of cytomegalovirus exposure and HLA in healthy donors. The sample holds one count of this clone. Both 60 Vbeta primers and 13 Jbeta primers went into the PCR. Here immunoSEQ multiplex PCR was the method, and the copy in TCRdb shows in-frame clones only, minus some. The repertoire holds approximately 150,000 clones, with roughly 80% as singletons. The germline V gene encodes CDR1 SGDLS and CDR2 YYNGEE. This CDR3 region has 15 residues. The trim removed 1 base at V and 5 bases at J, leaving 5 bases unmatched. The origin of this receptor is a male donor in good health and CMV-seronegative. Input material: PBMCs. The genes are TRBV9 and TRBJ2-1; 8 nucleotides agree with TRBD1. CDR3 amino acids: CASSVRTGINNEQFF. In DNA form, the CDR3 reads TGTGCCAGCAGCGTACGGACAGGGATCAACAATGAGCAGTTCTTC. The entire variable domain, with the rest obtained from reference TRBV9 and TRBJ2-1, is as follows: DSGVTQTPKHLITATGQRVTLRCSPRSGDLSVYWYQQSLDQGLQFLIQYYNGEERAKGNILERFSAQQFPDLHSELNLSSLELGDSALYFCASSVRTGINNEQFFGPGTRLTVL.